This T cell receptor beta chain was retrieved from a study of OX40 agonist ivuxolimab in advanced cancers. Across the study: Given to patients was ivuxolimab, an agonistic anti-OX40 (CD134) antibody. Every 2 weeks, patients received ivuxolimab intravenously, dosed at 0.01 to 10 mg/kg. Of the participants, 40% had some prior anti-PD-1, anti-PD-L1 or anti-CTLA-4 therapy, which was allowed.

For this clone: The target antigen is unknown.

General study results and limits: On average, CD8+ T cells had more expanded clones than CD4+.

The length of the CDR3 is 13 residues. Germline V gives CDR1 MNHEY, CDR2 SMNVEV (reference sequence). Trimming took 7 bases from V and 8 from J, leaving 15 bases between them. The table came from immunoSEQ multiplex PCR; TCRdb's copy has only in-frame clones and leaves some out. Here the sample spans 65,000 to 95,000 clones, roughly 90% being singletons. The rearrangement uses TRBV27 and TRBJ2-1, with D maybe TRBD1 (5 bases). Sequenced here: CD4+ or CD8+ T cells sorted from blood, sampled in a trial of the OX40 agonist ivuxolimab. This receptor was taken from an adult with an advanced solid tumor such as melanoma, head and neck, liver or kidney cancer. The CDR3 sequence: CASISIAGHEQFF. DNA of the CDR3: TGTGCCAGCATTTCAATTGCAGGGCATGAGCAGTTCTTC.